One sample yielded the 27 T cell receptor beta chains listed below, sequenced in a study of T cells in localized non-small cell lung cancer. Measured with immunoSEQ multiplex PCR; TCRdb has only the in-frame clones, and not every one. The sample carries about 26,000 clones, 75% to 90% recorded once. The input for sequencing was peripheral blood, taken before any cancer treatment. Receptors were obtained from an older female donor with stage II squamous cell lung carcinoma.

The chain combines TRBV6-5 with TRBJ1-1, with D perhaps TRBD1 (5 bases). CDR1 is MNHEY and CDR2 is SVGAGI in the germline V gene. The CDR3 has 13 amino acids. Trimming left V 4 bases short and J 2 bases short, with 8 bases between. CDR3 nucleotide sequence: TGTGCCAGCAGTTTCGACAGAAACACTGAAGCTTTCTTT. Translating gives CASSFDRNTEAFF.

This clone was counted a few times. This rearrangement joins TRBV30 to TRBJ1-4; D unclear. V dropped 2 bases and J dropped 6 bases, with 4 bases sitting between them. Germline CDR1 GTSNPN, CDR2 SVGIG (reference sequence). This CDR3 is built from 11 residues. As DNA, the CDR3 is TGTGCCTGGAGTTACGATGAAAAACTGTTTTTT. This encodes CAWSYDEKLFF.

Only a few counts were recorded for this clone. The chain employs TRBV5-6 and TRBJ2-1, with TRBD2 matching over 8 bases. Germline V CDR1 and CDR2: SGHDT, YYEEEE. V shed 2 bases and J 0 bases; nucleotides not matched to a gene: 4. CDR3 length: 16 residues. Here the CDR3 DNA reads TGTGCCAGCAGCTTAAGGGGGACTAGCTCCTACAATGAGCAGTTCTTC. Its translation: CASSLRGTSSYNEQFF.

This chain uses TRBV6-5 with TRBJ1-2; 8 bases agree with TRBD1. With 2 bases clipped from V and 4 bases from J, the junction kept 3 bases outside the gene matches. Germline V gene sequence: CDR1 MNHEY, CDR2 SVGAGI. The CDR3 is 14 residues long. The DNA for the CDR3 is TGTGCCAGCAGTTACGCGGACAGGGCCTATGGCTACACCTTC. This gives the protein CASSYADRAYGYTF.

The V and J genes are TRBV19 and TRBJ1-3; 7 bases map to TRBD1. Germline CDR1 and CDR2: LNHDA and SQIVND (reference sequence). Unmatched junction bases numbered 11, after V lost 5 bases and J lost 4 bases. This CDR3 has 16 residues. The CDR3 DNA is TGTGCCAGTAGTGCCCCGGTAGGGGGCCCGGGAAACACCATATATTTT. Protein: CASSAPVGGPGNTIYF.

The CDR3 DNA reads TGTGCCAGTAGTGGCTTAGCGGGGTTCACAGATACGCAGTATTTT. The encoded protein is CASSGLAGFTDTQYF. The rearrangement links TRBV19 to TRBJ2-3; 8 bases fit TRBD2. With 5 bases clipped from V and 2 bases from J, the junction kept 6 bases outside the gene matches. Germline V gene lookup returns CDR1 LNHDA and CDR2 SQIVND (reference sequence). This CDR3 region has 15 residues.

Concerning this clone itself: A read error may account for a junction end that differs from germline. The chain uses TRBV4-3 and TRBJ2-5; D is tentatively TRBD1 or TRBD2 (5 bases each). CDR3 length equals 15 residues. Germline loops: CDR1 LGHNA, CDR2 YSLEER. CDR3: CASSQGSGKGEAQYF. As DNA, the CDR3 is TGCGCCAGCAGCCAAGGATCAGGGAAGGGAGAGGCCCAGTACTTC.

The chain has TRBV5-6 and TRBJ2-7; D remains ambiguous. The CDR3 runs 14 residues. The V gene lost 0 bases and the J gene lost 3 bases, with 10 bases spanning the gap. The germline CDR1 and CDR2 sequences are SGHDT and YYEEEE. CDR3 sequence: CASSLVGTNYEQYF. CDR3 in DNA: TGTGCCAGCAGCTTGGTAGGAACAAACTACGAGCAGTACTTC.

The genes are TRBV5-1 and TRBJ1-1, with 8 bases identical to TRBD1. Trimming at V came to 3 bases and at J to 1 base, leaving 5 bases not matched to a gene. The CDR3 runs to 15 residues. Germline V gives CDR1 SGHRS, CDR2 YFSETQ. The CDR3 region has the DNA TGCGCCAGCAGCTCCTCAGGGGGCGCGAACACTGAAGCTTTCTTT. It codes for CASSSSGGANTEAFF.

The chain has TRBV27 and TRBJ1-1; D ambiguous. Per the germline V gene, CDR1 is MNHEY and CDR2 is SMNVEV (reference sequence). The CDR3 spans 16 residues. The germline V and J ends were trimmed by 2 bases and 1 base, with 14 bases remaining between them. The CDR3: CASSLRGMVQNTEAFF. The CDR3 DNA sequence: TGTGCCAGCAGTTTAAGAGGGATGGTGCAGAACACTGAAGCTTTCTTT.

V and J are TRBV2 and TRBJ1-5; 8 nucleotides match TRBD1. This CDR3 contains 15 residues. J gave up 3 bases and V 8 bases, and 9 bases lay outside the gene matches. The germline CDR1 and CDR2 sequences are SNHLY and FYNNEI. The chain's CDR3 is CASFSGQGDNQPQHF. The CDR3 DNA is TGTGCCAGCTTTAGTGGACAGGGCGACAATCAGCCCCAGCATTTT.

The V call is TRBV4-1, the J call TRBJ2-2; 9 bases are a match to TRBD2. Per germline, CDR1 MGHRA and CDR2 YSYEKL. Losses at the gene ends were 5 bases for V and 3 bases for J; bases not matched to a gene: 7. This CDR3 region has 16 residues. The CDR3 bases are TGCGCCAGCAGCTCCTTGGAGCGGGGGGACACCGGGGAGCTGTTTTTT. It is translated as CASSSLERGDTGELFF.

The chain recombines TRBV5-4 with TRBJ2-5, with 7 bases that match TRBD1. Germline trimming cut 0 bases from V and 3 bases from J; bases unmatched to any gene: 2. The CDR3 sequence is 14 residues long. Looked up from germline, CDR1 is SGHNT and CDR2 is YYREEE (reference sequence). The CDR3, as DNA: TGTGCCAGCAGCTTGGAGGGGACAGAAGAGACCCAGTACTTC. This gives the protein CASSLEGTEETQYF. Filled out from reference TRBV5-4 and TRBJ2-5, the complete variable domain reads ETGVTQSPTHLIKTRGQQVTLRCSSQSGHNTVSWYQQALGQGPQFIFQYYREEENGRGNFPPRFSGLQFPNYSSELNVNALELDDSALYLCASSLEGTEETQYFGPGTRLLVL.

In DNA, the CDR3 is TGTGCCAGCAGCTCACAGGGAAATGAGCAGTTCTTC. Translating gives CASSSQGNEQFF. V is TRBV11-2 and J is TRBJ2-1, with D perhaps TRBD1 (6 bases). Per the germline V gene, CDR1 is SGHAT and CDR2 is FQNNGV. The CDR3 consists of 12 residues. V lost 4 bases and J lost 7, with 8 bases in between.

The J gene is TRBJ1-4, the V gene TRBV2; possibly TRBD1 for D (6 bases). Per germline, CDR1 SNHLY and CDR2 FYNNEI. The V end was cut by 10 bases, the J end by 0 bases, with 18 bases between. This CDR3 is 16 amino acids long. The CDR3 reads CATGGGAVATNEKLFF. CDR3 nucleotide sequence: TGTGCCACCGGAGGGGGGGCTGTGGCAACTAATGAAAAACTGTTTTTT. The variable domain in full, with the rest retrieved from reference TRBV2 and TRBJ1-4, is EPEVTQTPSHQVTQMGQEVILRCVPISNHLYFYWYRQILGQKVEFLVSFYNNEISEKSEIFDDQFSVERPDGSNFTLKIRSTKLEDSAMYFCATGGGAVATNEKLFFGSGTQLSVL.

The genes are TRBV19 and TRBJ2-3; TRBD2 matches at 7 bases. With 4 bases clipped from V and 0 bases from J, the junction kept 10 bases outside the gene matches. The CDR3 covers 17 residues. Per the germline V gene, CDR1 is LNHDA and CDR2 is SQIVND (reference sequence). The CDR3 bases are TGTGCCAGTAGTACCCGGGGTAGCGGGTATAGCACAGATACGCAGTATTTT. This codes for CASSTRGSGYSTDTQYF. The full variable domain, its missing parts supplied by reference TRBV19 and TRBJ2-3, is DGGITQSPKYLFRKEGQNVTLSCEQNLNHDAMYWYRQDPGQGLRLIYYSQIVNDFQKGDIAEGYSVSREKKESFPLTVTSAQKNPTAFYLCASSTRGSGYSTDTQYFGPGTRLTVL.

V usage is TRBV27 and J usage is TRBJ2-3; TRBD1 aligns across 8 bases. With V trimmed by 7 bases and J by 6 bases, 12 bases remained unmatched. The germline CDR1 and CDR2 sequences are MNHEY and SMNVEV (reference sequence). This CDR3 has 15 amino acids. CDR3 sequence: CASTIRTGQGDTQYF. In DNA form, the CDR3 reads TGTGCCAGCACAATCCGGACAGGGCAAGGCGATACGCAGTATTTT.

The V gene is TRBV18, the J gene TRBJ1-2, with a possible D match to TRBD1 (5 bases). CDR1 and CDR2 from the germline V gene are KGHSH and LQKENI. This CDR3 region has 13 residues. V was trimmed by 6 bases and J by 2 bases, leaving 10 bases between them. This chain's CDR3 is CASSDIFNYGYTF. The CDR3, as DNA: TGTGCCAGCTCGGACATCTTCAACTATGGCTACACCTTC. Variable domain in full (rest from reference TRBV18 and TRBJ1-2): NAGVMQNPRHLVRRRGQEARLRCSPMKGHSHVYWYRQLPEEGLKFMVYLQKENIIDESGMPKERFSAEFPKEGPSILRIQQVVRGDSAAYFCASSDIFNYGYTFGSGTRLTVV.

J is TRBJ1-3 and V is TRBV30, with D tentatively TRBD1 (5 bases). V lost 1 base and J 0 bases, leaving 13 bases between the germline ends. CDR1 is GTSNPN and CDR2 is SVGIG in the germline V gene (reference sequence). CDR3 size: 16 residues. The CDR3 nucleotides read TGTGCCTGGAGTGCCCCGGGACTGCTCTCTGGAAACACCATATATTTT. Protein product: CAWSAPGLLSGNTIYF. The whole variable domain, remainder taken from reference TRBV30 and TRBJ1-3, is SQTIHQWPATLVQPVGSPLSLECTVEGTSNPNLYWYRQAAGRGLQLLFYSVGIGQISSEVPQNLSASRPQDRQFILSSKKLLLSDSGFYLCAWSAPGLLSGNTIYFGEGSWLTVV.

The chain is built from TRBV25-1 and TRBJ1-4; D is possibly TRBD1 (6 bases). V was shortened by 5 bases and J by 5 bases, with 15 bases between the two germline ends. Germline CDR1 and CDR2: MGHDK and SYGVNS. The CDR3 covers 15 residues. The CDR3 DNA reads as TGTGCCAGCAGTCTGGGGGGCAGTGGGAATGAAAAACTGTTTTTT. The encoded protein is CASSLGGSGNEKLFF. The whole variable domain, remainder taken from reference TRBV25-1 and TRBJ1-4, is EADIYQTPRYLVIGTGKKITLECSQTMGHDKMYWYQQDPGMELHLIHYSYGVNSTEKGDLSSESTVSRIRTEHFPLTLESARPSHTSQYLCASSLGGSGNEKLFFGSGTQLSVL.

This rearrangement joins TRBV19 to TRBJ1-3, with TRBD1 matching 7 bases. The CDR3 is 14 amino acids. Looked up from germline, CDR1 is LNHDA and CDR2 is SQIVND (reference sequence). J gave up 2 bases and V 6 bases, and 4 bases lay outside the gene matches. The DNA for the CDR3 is TGTGCCAGTAGCCCCAGGGGGGCTGGAAACACCATATATTTT. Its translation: CASSPRGAGNTIYF.

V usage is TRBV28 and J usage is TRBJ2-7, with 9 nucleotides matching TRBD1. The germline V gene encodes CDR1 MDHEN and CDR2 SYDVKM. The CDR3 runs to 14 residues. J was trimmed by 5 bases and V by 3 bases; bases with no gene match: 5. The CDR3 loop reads CASSLGTGNNEQYF. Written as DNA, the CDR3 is TGTGCCAGCAGTTTGGGGACAGGGAACAACGAGCAGTACTTC. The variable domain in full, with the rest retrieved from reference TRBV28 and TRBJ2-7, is DVKVTQSSRYLVKRTGEKVFLECVQDMDHENMFWYRQDPGLGLRLIYFSYDVKMKEKGDIPEGYSVSREKKERFSLILESASTNQTSMYLCASSLGTGNNEQYFGPGTRLTVT.

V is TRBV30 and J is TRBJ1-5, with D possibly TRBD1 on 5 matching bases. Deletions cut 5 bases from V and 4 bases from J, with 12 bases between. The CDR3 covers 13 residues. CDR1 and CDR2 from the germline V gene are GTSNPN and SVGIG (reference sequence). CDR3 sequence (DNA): TGTGCCTGGGACGTTCAGGGAAATCAGCCCCAGCATTTT. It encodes CAWDVQGNQPQHF.

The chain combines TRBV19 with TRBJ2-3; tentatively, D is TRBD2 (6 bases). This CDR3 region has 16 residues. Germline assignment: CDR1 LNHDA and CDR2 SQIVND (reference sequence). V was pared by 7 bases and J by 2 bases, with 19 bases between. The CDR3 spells CASNRVGGGITDTQYF. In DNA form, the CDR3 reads TGTGCCAGTAATCGGGTCGGAGGCGGGATCACAGATACGCAGTATTTT.

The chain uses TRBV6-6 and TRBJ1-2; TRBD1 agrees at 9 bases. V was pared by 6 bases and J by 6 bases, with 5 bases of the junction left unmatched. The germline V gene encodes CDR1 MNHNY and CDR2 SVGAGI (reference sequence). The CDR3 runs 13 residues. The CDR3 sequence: CASRGGQGDGYTF. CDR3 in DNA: TGTGCCAGCAGGGGGGGACAGGGCGATGGCTACACCTTC.

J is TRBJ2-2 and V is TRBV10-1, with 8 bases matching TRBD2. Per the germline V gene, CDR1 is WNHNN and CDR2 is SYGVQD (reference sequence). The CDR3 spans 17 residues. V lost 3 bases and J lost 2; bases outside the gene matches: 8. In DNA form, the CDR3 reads TGCGCCAGCAGTGACGAGGCTAGCGGGCTTAACACCGGGGAGCTGTTTTTT. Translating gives CASSDEASGLNTGELFF.

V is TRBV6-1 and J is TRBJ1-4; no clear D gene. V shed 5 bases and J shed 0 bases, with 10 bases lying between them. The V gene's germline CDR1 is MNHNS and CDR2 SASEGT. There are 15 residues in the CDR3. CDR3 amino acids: CASSSRTATNEKLFF. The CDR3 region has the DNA TGTGCCAGCAGTTCTCGAACAGCAACTAATGAAAAACTGTTTTTT.